The clone carrying this TCR beta chain was recorded at least ten times. Its antigen is unidentified. The sample carries other DNA sequences with the same CDR3. The data derive from a study of metastatic and nonmetastatic thyroid tumors. Overall study: The comparison covered peripheral blood and tumor or nodule tissue in malignant and benign thyroid patients.

Study-wide results and limits: For both blood and tumor, malignant thyroid tumors reportedly showed significantly higher TCR beta diversity than benign nodules did.

Not a single patient had been given any form of treatment at any point before undergoing thyroid surgery. Per the germline V gene, CDR1 is MNHEY and CDR2 is SMNVEV (reference sequence). Trimming took 3 bases from V and 2 from J; bases not matched to a gene: 9. The CDR3 has 18 amino acids. Per the original methods: To classify distant metastasis in papillary thyroid cancer, a model was built from CDR3 differences across clinicopathological groups. TCRdb recomputed clones from the PCR reads via MiXCR. For this entry, the V and J calls and clone size follow TCRdb and not the study's own pipeline. The sample yields roughly 20,000 clones, around 17% seen once.

This rearrangement joins TRBV27 to TRBJ2-3, with 12 nucleotides matching TRBD2. Source material: blood. This sequence was found in a male donor with papillary thyroid cancer or a benign thyroid nodule (not recorded which). Some clones in this sample may be carry-over from other donors' samples. CDR3 region: CASSFLAGGPFPTDTQYF. The CDR3 nucleotides are TGTGCCAGCAGTTTCCTAGCGGGAGGGCCATTCCCCACAGATACGCAGTATTTT.